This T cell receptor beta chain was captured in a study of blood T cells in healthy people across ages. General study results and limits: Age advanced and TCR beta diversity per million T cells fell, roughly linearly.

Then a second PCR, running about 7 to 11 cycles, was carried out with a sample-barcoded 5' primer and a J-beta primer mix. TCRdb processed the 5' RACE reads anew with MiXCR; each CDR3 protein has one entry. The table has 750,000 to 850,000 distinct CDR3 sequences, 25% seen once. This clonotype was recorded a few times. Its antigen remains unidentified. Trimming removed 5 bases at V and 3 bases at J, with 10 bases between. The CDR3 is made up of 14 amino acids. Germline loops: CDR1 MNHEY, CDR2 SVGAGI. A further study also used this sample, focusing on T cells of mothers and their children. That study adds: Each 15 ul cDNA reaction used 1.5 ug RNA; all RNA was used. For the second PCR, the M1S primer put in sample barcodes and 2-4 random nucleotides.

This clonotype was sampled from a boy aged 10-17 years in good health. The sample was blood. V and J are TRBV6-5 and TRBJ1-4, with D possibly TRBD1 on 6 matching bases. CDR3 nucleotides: TGTGCCAGCAGTACAGGGAGGGCTAATGAAAAACTGTTTTTT. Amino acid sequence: CASSTGRANEKLFF.